Below, 24 T cell receptor beta chains from the same sample are listed, as sequenced in a study of blood T cells in healthy people across ages. Then a second PCR, running roughly 7 to 11 cycles, was carried out with a sample-barcoded 5' primer and a J-beta primer mix. TCRdb re-called the 5' RACE reads with MiXCR, one entry per CDR3 protein. The data contain more than 900,000 distinct CDR3 sequences, roughly 24% of them singletons. The same sample was also studied in work on T cells of mothers and their children.

Sequenced: blood. These TCRs come from a girl aged 2-10 years in good health.

The V call is TRBV29-1, the J call TRBJ2-7; no clear D gene. Trimming shortened V by 2 bases and J by 0 bases, and 8 bases separated the two germline ends. The CDR3 has 13 amino acids. Germline-derived CDR1 and CDR2 are SQVTM and ANQGSEA. The CDR3 spells CSVETSSSYEQYF. As DNA, the CDR3 is TGCAGCGTTGAAACTTCTAGCTCCTACGAGCAGTACTTC.

The chain is built from TRBV6-5 and TRBJ2-3, with 8 bases aligning to TRBD2. Germline CDR1 is MNHEY and CDR2 is SVGAGI. This CDR3 comprises 15 residues. V lost 4 bases to trimming and J lost 5 bases; unmatched junction nucleotides: 8. The CDR3 protein is CASSSSGSLGDTQYF. CDR3 DNA sequence: TGTGCCAGCAGTTCCAGCGGGAGTCTAGGAGATACGCAGTATTTT.

This clonotype turned up a few times. CDR3 loop: CSAWGMNTEAFF. As DNA, the CDR3 is TGCAGTGCTTGGGGTATGAACACTGAAGCTTTCTTT. The V call is TRBV20-1, the J call TRBJ1-1; D unclear. Trimming left V 5 bases short and J 0 bases short, with 7 bases between. CDR3 size: 12 residues. Germline lookup yields CDR1 DFQATT and CDR2 SNEGSKA (reference sequence).

Concerning this clonotype itself: The junction and the germline gene differ at one end; a read error may be behind it. The rearrangement links TRBV28 to TRBJ2-3, with 8 bases matching TRBD1. Germline-derived CDR1 and CDR2 are MDHEN and SYDVKM. There are 11 residues in the CDR3. The CDR3 DNA is TGTGCCAGCAGTTTTCTGGACAGGGTGAATTTT. Residues: CASSFLDRVNF.

The chain employs TRBV6-4 and TRBJ1-1; maybe TRBD1 (6 bases). V lost 5 bases and J 5 bases, leaving 15 bases between the germline ends. Per the germline V gene, CDR1 is MRHNA and CDR2 is SNTAGT. There are 14 residues in the CDR3. The CDR3 spells CASSYTGRHTEAFF. CDR3 DNA sequence: TGTGCCAGCAGTTATACAGGGAGGCATACTGAAGCTTTCTTT.

This clonotype was counted a few times. The J gene is TRBJ2-5, the V gene TRBV7-2; TRBD2 might be the D (6 bases). The J call may be incorrect, as the DNA end agrees better with TRBJ2-7. This CDR3 has 15 amino acids. The germline gives CDR1 SGHTA, CDR2 FQGNSA. The CDR3 loop reads CASSLQRLEGYEQYF. The DNA for the CDR3 is TGTGCCAGCAGCCTCCAGAGACTAGAGGGATACGAGCAGTACTTC.

In its sample, this clonotype was seen a few times. The chain carries TRBV4-1 and TRBJ2-1, with 8 positions matching TRBD2. Germline V gives CDR1 MGHRA, CDR2 YSYEKL. V was pared by 1 base and J by 5 bases, with 7 bases of the junction left unmatched. This CDR3 is built from 16 residues. This CDR3 is CASSQVALAADNEQFF. In DNA form, the CDR3 reads TGCGCCAGCAGCCAAGTCGCACTAGCGGCCGACAATGAGCAGTTCTTC.

This sequence joins TRBV12-3 or TRBV12-4 and TRBJ2-5; a weak D match, TRBD2 (6 bases). Gene TRBJ2-1 matches the end of the DNA better, so the J call may be wrong. The CDR3 runs 13 residues. This chain's CDR3 is CASTKRVNNEQFF. In nucleotides, the CDR3 is TGTGCCAGCACAAAGCGGGTGAACAATGAGCAGTTCTTC.

A few counts support this clonotype. The J gene is TRBJ2-1, the V gene TRBV29-1; D unresolved. The DNA end is a closer match to TRBJ2-7, so the J assignment may be wrong. CDR1 SQVTM and CDR2 ANQGSEA come from the germline V gene. This CDR3 spans 14 amino acids. This CDR3 is CSVVASYPIYEQYF. Written as DNA, the CDR3 is TGCAGCGTTGTGGCCTCATACCCCATCTACGAGCAGTACTTC.

The rearrangement uses TRBV20-1 and TRBJ1-6, with D perhaps TRBD1 (5 bases). Germline-derived CDR1 and CDR2 are DFQATT and SNEGSKA (reference sequence). The CDR3 spans 15 residues. V lost 2 bases and J 7 bases, leaving 15 bases between the germline ends. The CDR3 nucleotides are TGCAGTGCTAGACCTGGGGACTTTCCGAATTCACCCCTCCACTTT. The encoded protein is CSARPGDFPNSPLHF.

V usage is TRBV12-3 or TRBV12-4 and J usage is TRBJ1-2, with D possibly being TRBD1 (6 bases). The CDR3 runs to 15 residues. Trimming cost V 1 base and J 5 bases, with 14 bases left between them. The CDR3 nucleotides read TGTGCCAGCAGTTTAGTCGGGGGGCCTACTTATGGCTACACCTTC. Its translation: CASSLVGGPTYGYTF.

This clonotype showed up just a few times. This chain uses TRBV7-3 with TRBJ2-1; 10 positions agree with TRBD1. Per the germline V gene, CDR1 is SGHTA and CDR2 is FQGTGA. The length of the CDR3 is 14 residues. Germline trimming cut 5 bases from V and 9 bases from J; bases unmatched to any gene: 7. The CDR3 spells CASSLGTGVGEQFF. The DNA of the CDR3 is TGTGCCAGCAGCCTCGGGACAGGGGTTGGTGAGCAGTTCTTC. Full variable domain (outside the CDR3, taken from reference TRBV7-3 and TRBJ2-1): GAGVSQTPSNKVTEKGKYVELRCDPISGHTALYWYRQSLGQGPEFLIYFQGTGAADDSGLPNDRFFAVRPEGSVSTLKIQRTERGDSAVYLCASSLGTGVGEQFFGPGTRLTVL.

The sample holds a few counts of this clonotype. The J gene is TRBJ1-1, the V gene TRBV7-8; D unresolved. Trimming removed 5 bases at V and 2 bases at J, with 12 bases between. The germline CDR1 and CDR2 sequences are SGHVS and FQNEAQ. CDR3 length equals 14 residues. Here the CDR3 reads CASSQDGFNTEAFF. The CDR3, as DNA: TGTGCCAGCAGCCAGGACGGCTTTAACACTGAAGCTTTCTTT.

This clonotype was picked up a small number of times. The chain couples TRBV20-1 to TRBJ1-2, with 7 bases matching TRBD1. J lost 6 bases, V lost 5 bases, and 12 bases had no gene match. The CDR3 runs 14 residues. The germline gives CDR1 DFQATT, CDR2 SNEGSKA (reference sequence). The chain's CDR3 is CSAEGSVGTDGYTF. The DNA of the CDR3 is TGCAGTGCTGAGGGGAGTGTGGGGACAGATGGCTACACCTTC.

The V gene is TRBV5-1, the J gene TRBJ2-1, with D tentatively TRBD1 (5 bases). The V gene's germline CDR1 is SGHRS and CDR2 YFSETQ. CDR3 length equals 15 residues. V dropped 2 bases and J dropped 3 bases, with 12 bases sitting between them. Written as DNA, the CDR3 is TGCGCCAGCAGCTTCCAACAGGCGAACTACAATGAGCAGTTCTTC. The encoded protein is CASSFQQANYNEQFF.

V gene TRBV20-1 combines with J gene TRBJ2-5; TRBD2 might be the D (6 bases). The closer fit of TRBJ2-1 to the DNA end suggests the J call may be wrong. The germline CDR1 and CDR2 sequences are DFQATT and SNEGSKA (reference sequence). The CDR3 length is 12 residues. CDR3 sequence reads: CSARAGTPEQFF. The CDR3 DNA sequence: TGCAGTGCTAGAGCCGGGACTCCGGAGCAGTTCTTC.

This clonotype was found many times. The rearrangement joins TRBV29-1 to TRBJ2-1, with TRBD2 matching over 7 bases. From germline, CDR1 is SQVTM and CDR2 ANQGSEA. J gave up 5 bases and V 1 base, and 5 bases lay outside the gene matches. The CDR3 is 14 residues long. Here the CDR3 reads CSVEAAGPHNEQFF. For the CDR3, the DNA is TGCAGCGTTGAAGCAGCGGGGCCCCACAATGAGCAGTTCTTC.

This clonotype was recorded a few times. This rearrangement joins TRBV10-3 to TRBJ2-1; D not resolved. CDR1 and CDR2 from the germline V gene are ENHRY and SYGVKD. With 6 bases removed from V and 0 bases from J, the gap between germline ends came to 9 bases. CDR3 length: 14 amino acids. CDR3 nucleotide sequence: TGTGCCATCAGAGCCATAGGCTCCTACAATGAGCAGTTCTTC. This codes for CAIRAIGSYNEQFF.

This clonotype turned up a few times. The rearrangement uses TRBV20-1 and TRBJ1-4, with no clear D. Germline-derived CDR1 and CDR2 are DFQATT and SNEGSKA (reference sequence). The CDR3 runs to 11 residues. CDR3 DNA sequence: TGCAGACGATTTACCCAGGAAAAACTGTTTTTT. Its protein product is CRRFTQEKLFF.

This clonotype was seen a handful of times. The chain carries TRBV29-1 and TRBJ2-1; D remains ambiguous. The germline V and J ends were trimmed by 5 bases and 7 bases, with 12 bases remaining between them. From germline, CDR1 is SQVTM and CDR2 ANQGSEA. The CDR3 has 12 residues. CDR3 nucleotide sequence: TGCAGCGTTTCGAGGATGAAAAATGAGCAGTTCTTC. It codes for CSVSRMKNEQFF.

The chain recombines TRBV7-9 with TRBJ1-1; tentative D call: TRBD1 (5 bases). The CDR3 totals 13 residues. V lost 1 base to trimming and J lost 9 bases, with 12 bases between them. CDR1 is SEHNR and CDR2 is FQNEAQ in the germline V gene (reference sequence). The CDR3 sequence: CASSLVGPGQAFF. CDR3 DNA: TGTGCCAGCAGCTTAGTCGGTCCGGGGCAAGCTTTCTTT.

The J gene is TRBJ1-1, the V gene TRBV15; D gene unclear. Germline lookup yields CDR1 LNHNV and CDR2 YYDKDF (reference sequence). V lost 0 bases and J lost 1, with 12 bases in between. The CDR3 spans 16 residues. The CDR3 spells CATSRDDGVANTEAFF. The CDR3 bases are TGTGCCACCAGCAGAGATGACGGGGTGGCGAACACTGAAGCTTTCTTT.

This clonotype was counted only a few times. The chain is built from TRBV29-1 and TRBJ2-5, with unresolved D. Deletions cut 4 bases from V and 2 bases from J, with 11 bases between. CDR1 is SQVTM, CDR2 ANQGSEA, per germline. CDR3 length: 13 amino acids. CDR3 sequence reads: CSVVEASQETQYF. CDR3 DNA sequence: TGCAGCGTTGTGGAAGCCAGTCAAGAGACCCAGTACTTC.

This rearrangement joins TRBV4-2 to TRBJ2-2; D unresolved. Germline lookup yields CDR1 LGHNA and CDR2 YNFKEQ. V was clipped by 5 bases and J by 1 base, with 5 bases between them. This CDR3 has 13 amino acids. This CDR3 reads CASSAKNTGELFF. CDR3 nucleotides: TGTGCCAGCAGCGCAAAGAACACCGGGGAGCTGTTTTTT.